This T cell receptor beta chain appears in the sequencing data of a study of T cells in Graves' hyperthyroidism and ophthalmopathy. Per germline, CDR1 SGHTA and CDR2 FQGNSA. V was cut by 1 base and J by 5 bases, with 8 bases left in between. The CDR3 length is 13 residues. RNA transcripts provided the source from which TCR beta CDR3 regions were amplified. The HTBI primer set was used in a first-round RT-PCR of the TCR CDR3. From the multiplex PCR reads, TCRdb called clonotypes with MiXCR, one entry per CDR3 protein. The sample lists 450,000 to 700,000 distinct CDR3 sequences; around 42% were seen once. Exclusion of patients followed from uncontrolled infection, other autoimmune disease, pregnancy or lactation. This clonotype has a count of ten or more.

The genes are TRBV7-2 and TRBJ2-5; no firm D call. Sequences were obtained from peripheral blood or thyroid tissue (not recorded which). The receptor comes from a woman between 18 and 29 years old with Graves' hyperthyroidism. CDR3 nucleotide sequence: TGTGCCAGCAGCTTAGAGGTCCCTGAGACCCAGTACTTC. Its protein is CASSLEVPETQYF.